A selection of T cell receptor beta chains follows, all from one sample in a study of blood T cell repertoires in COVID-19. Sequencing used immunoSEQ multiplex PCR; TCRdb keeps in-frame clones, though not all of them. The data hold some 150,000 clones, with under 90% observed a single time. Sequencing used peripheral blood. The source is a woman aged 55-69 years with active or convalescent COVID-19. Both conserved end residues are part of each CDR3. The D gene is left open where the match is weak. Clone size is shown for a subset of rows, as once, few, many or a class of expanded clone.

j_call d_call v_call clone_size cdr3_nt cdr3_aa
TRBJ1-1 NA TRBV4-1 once TGCGCCAGCAGCACGCGGACAAGCAACACTGAAGCTTTCTTT CASSTRTSNTEAFF
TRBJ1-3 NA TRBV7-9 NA TGTGCCAGCAGCTTGACAGCTGGTCAGGGAAACACCATATATTTT CASSLTAGQGNTIYF
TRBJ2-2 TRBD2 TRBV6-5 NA TGTGCCAGCAGTTACGCTAGCGGAACCGGGGAGCTGTTTTTT CASSYASGTGELFF
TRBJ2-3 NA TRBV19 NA TGTGCCAGTGGCGAAGGGGGCACAGATACGCAGTATTTT CASGEGGTDTQYF
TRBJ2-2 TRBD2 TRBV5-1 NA TGCGCCAGCAGCTTGGAGCTAGCGGGAAACACCGGGGAGCTGTTTTTT CASSLELAGNTGELFF
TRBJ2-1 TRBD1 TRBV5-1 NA TGCGCCAGCAGCTTGGGGTTTACAGGGGGGCTTAGGGATGAGCAGTTCTTC CASSLGFTGGLRDEQFF
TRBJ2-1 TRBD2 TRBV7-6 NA TGTGCCAGCAGCTTAGCGGAGGCTAGCGGGGGGGGGAGCTCCTACAATGAGCAGTTCTTC CASSLAEASGGGSSYNEQFF
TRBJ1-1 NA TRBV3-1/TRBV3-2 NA TGTGCCAGCAGCCCCCGCGCAGGGAACACTGAAGCTTTCTTT CASSPRAGNTEAFF
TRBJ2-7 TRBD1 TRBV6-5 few TGTGCCAGCAGTTACCCGGGACAGGGGTTAAACGAGCAGTACTTC CASSYPGQGLNEQYF
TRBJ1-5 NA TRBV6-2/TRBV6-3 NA TGTGCCAGCAGTTACGAGACAAAACAGCCCCAGCATTTT CASSYETKQPQHF
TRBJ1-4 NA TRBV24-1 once TGTGCCACCCAAGGAGGAGACAGGAAAAAACTGTTTTTT CATQGGDRKKLFF
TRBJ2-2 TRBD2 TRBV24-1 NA TGTGCCACCGGGGAAGGACTAGCCGTTAGGGGCACCGGGGAGCTGTTTTTT CATGEGLAVRGTGELFF
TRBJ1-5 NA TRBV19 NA TGTGCCAGTAGTATACGCGGACAGTATAGCAATCAGCCCCAGCATTTT CASSIRGQYSNQPQHF
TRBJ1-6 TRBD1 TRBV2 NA TGTGCCAGCAGCCGACAGGGGGCTTTACGGAATTCACCCCTCCACTTT CASSRQGALRNSPLHF
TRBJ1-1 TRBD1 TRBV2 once TGTGCCAGCAGTGAAAGGGGGCAGAACACTGAAGCTTTCTTT CASSERGQNTEAFF
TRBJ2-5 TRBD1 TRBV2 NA TGTGCCAGCGCCCGGGGACAGCAAGAGACCCAGTACTTC CASARGQQETQYF
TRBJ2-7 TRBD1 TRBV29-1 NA TGCAGCGTGATCCGGGGACAGGGATCCGACGAGCAGTACTTC CSVIRGQGSDEQYF
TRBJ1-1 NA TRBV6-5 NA TGTGCCAGCACCATGAACACTGAAGCTTTCTTT CASTMNTEAFF
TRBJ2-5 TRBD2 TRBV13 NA TGTGCCAGCAGCTTACGAACTAGCGGGGGGTTTGTGACCCAGTACTTC CASSLRTSGGFVTQYF
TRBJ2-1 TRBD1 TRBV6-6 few TGTGCCAGCAGTTCCACCCAGACAGGGGGCAATGAGCAGTTCTTC CASSSTQTGGNEQFF
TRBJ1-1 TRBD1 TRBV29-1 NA TGCAGCACCTTGGACAGGAGGGGTGAAGCTTTCTTT CSTLDRRGEAFF
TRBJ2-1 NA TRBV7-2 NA TGTGCCAGCAGCTTAGTTCCTGCGGCTGAGCAGTTCTTC CASSLVPAAEQFF
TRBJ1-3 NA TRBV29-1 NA TGCAGCGTTGAAGACAGTGGAAACACCATATATTTT CSVEDSGNTIYF
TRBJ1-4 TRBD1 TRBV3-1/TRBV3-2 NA TGTGCCAGCAGCCAGACAGGGGAAAGTGAAAAACTGTTTTTT CASSQTGESEKLFF
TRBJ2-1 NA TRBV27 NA TGTGCCAGCAGTTTACTTGGGGGGGGCACCTACAATGAGCAGTTCTTC CASSLLGGGTYNEQFF
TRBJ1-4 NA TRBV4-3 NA TGCGCCAGCAGCCAAGGTGGAGGGTCCTCGGGGGCTAATGAAAAACTGTTTTTT CASSQGGGSSGANEKLFF
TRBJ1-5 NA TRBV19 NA TGTGCCAGTAGCCCCCCGGGAGAGAGACAGCCCCAGCATTTT CASSPPGERQPQHF
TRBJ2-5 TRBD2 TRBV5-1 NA TGCGCCAGCAGCCAAGCCGGACTAGCGGCAGAGACCCAGTACTTC CASSQAGLAAETQYF
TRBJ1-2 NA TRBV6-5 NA TGTGCCAGCAGTTACTCCGCTAGTGACGGGGGCTACACCTTC CASSYSASDGGYTF
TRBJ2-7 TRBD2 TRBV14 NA TGTGCCAGCAGCCCCCTGCTTGGGACTAGCGGGACCTACGAGCAGTACTTC CASSPLLGTSGTYEQYF
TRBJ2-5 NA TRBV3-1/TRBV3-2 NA TGTGCCAGCAGCCAAGCTGGGAGGGAGACCCAGTACTTC CASSQAGRETQYF
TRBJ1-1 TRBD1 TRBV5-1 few TGCGCCAGCAGTAGGGGGACAGGGGGCACCACTGAAGCTTTCTTT CASSRGTGGTTEAFF
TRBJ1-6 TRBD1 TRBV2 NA TGTGCCGGAGGACAGGGGCTGAGTTCACCCCTCCACTTT CAGGQGLSSPLHF
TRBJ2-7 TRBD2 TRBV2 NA TGTGCCAGCAGAGGACTAGCGGGGCTATCCTACGAGCAGTACTTC CASRGLAGLSYEQYF
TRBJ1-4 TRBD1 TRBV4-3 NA TGCGCCAGCAGCCAAGAGCAGACAGGGGAAAAACTGTTTTTT CASSQEQTGEKLFF
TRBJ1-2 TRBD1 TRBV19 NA TGTGCCAGTAGTATCCGGGACAGCTATGGCTACACCTTC CASSIRDSYGYTF
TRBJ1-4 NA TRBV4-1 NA TGCGCCAGCAGCCAGAGCAGCGATAATGAAAAACTGTTTTTT CASSQSSDNEKLFF
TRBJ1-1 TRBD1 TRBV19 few TGTGCCAGTACCCTGGGACAGCTATTTTTCACTGAAGCTTTCTTT CASTLGQLFFTEAFF
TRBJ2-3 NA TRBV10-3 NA TGTGCCATCAGTGAGCGACTAAGCGGGGATACGCAGTATTTT CAISERLSGDTQYF
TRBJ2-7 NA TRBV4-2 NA TGTGCCAGCAGCCAAGGAACCGACTCTAATTGGTACTTC CASSQGTDSNWYF
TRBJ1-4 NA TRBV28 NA TGTGCCAGCAGGCAGACAAGAACTAATGAAAAACTGTTTTTT CASRQTRTNEKLFF
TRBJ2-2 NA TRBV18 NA TGTGCCAGCTCACCATTTGCGGGGCCCAACACCGGGGAGCTGTTTTTT CASSPFAGPNTGELFF
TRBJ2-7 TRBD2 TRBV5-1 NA TGCGCCAGCAGCTTGGCACTAGCGGGAGTCAATTACGAGCAGTACTTC CASSLALAGVNYEQYF
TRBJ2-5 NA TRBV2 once TGTGCCAGCACCGCGAACAGGGCAGAGACCCAGTACTTC CASTANRAETQYF
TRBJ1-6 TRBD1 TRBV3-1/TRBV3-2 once TGTGCCAGCAGCCCCTGGACAGGGGGCCAGCCACCCCTCCACTTT CASSPWTGGQPPLHF